One and the same sample provided the 16 T cell receptor beta chains below, sequenced in a study of CD8+ T cells in alopecia areata. Sequencing relied on a cDNA template that was reverse transcribed from extracted RNA. Clones were sequenced by immunoSEQ multiplex PCR, and TCRdb holds only the in-frame ones, with some missing. The sample lists about 180,000 clones; around 51% were seen once. Indicated treatment: oral pan-JAK inhibitor, 5-10 mg twice daily. Sequencing used CD8+ T cells sorted from blood, obtained around week 53, from a patient treated with tofacitinib. These receptors originate from a human donor with alopecia areata.

The sample holds a few counts of this clone. This chain uses TRBV6-5 with TRBJ1-1; unclear D gene. The CDR3 is 12 residues long. The germline V and J ends were trimmed by 5 bases and 4 bases, with 8 bases remaining between them. From germline, CDR1 is MNHEY and CDR2 SVGAGI. Here the CDR3 DNA reads TGTGCCAGCAGTGGGTTTGGCACTGAAGCTTTCTTT. It specifies CASSGFGTEAFF.

The chain has TRBV4-3 and TRBJ2-5; D is ambiguous. The CDR3 totals 14 residues. Trimming removed 0 bases at V and 5 bases at J, with 10 bases between. Germline lookup yields CDR1 LGHNA and CDR2 YSLEER. The CDR3 region has the DNA TGCGCCAGCAGCCAAGATCTAGAACCGGAGACCCAGTACTTC. It specifies CASSQDLEPETQYF.

The table lists this clone with a few counts. The rearrangement uses TRBV6-5 and TRBJ2-2, with D unclear. CDR1 and CDR2 from the germline V gene are MNHEY and SVGAGI. This CDR3 spans 13 amino acids. V was shortened by 6 bases and J by 5 bases, with 10 bases between the two germline ends. CDR3 amino acids: CASRNTQTGELFF. The CDR3 coding sequence is TGTGCCAGCAGAAACACACAGACCGGGGAGCTGTTTTTT.

The chain uses TRBV5-1 and TRBJ1-5; 8 bases match TRBD1. Germline V lookup: CDR1 SGHRS, CDR2 YFSETQ. This CDR3 has 15 residues. J lost 6 bases, V lost 5 bases, and 10 bases had no gene match. The CDR3 DNA sequence: TGCGCCAGCAGACCCGGACAGGGAGTAGGTCAGCCCCAGCATTTT. This encodes CASRPGQGVGQPQHF.

CDR3 sequence reads: CASSPLQGANTEAFF. The CDR3 bases are TGTGCCAGCAGCCCGTTACAGGGGGCGAACACTGAAGCTTTCTTT. The rearrangement joins TRBV11-2 to TRBJ1-1, with 9 bases identical to TRBD1. V gave up 5 bases and J gave up 1 base; unmatched junction bases: 5. This CDR3 comprises 15 residues. The germline V gene encodes CDR1 SGHAT and CDR2 FQNNGV.

This clone was seen a few times. V is TRBV30 and J is TRBJ2-7; 7 bases are shared with TRBD1. Looked up from germline, CDR1 is GTSNPN and CDR2 is SVGIG (reference sequence). Trimming removed 0 bases from V and 2 bases from J; junction bases left unmatched: 13. The CDR3 contains 17 residues. In DNA, the CDR3 is TGTGCCTGGAGTGTAATCCCGGGGACAGAGTACCCCTACGAGCAGTACTTC. Translated, it gives CAWSVIPGTEYPYEQYF.

The gene calls are TRBV15 and TRBJ2-7; D perhaps matches TRBD1 (6 bases). The germline CDR1 and CDR2 sequences are LNHNV and YYDKDF (reference sequence). V lost 4 bases to trimming and J lost 5 bases, with 18 bases between them. CDR3 length: 15 amino acids. Here the CDR3 DNA reads TGTGCCACCAGCACCGAACAGGGACCTTGGGACGAGCAGTACTTC. It codes for CATSTEQGPWDEQYF.

The chain uses TRBV29-1 and TRBJ1-1; 7 nucleotides align to TRBD1. Germline trimming cut 4 bases from V and 0 bases from J; bases unmatched to any gene: 5. This CDR3 is 14 amino acids long. Germline CDR1 is SQVTM and CDR2 is ANQGSEA. The CDR3 spells CSVGGQAMNTEAFF. CDR3 DNA: TGCAGCGTTGGTGGACAGGCCATGAACACTGAAGCTTTCTTT.

The chain employs TRBV5-4 and TRBJ2-7, with 8 nucleotides matching TRBD1. Germline V gene lookup returns CDR1 SGHNT and CDR2 YYREEE (reference sequence). This CDR3 comprises 17 residues. J gave up 0 bases and V 2 bases, and 10 bases lay outside the gene matches. The CDR3 sequence: CASSLYPDRGSSYEQYF. For the CDR3, the DNA is TGTGCCAGCAGCTTATACCCCGACAGGGGAAGCTCCTACGAGCAGTACTTC.

This clone was seen a few times. The chain has TRBV14 and TRBJ2-1, with 10 bases identical to TRBD1. Germline trimming cut 2 bases from V and 9 bases from J; bases unmatched to any gene: 10. This CDR3 comprises 16 residues. Germline values: CDR1 SGHDN, CDR2 FVKESK. CDR3 amino acids: CASSQWDRGTRGEQFF. As DNA, the CDR3 is TGTGCCAGCAGCCAATGGGACAGGGGCACTCGCGGTGAGCAGTTCTTC. The full variable domain, its missing parts supplied by reference TRBV14 and TRBJ2-1, is EAGVTQFPSHSVIEKGQTVTLRCDPISGHDNLYWYRRVMGKEIKFLLHFVKESKQDESGMPNNRFLAERTGGTYSTLKVQPAELEDSGVYFCASSQWDRGTRGEQFFGPGTRLTVL.

The genes are TRBV30 and TRBJ2-1, with 7 bases that match TRBD2. Germline lookup yields CDR1 GTSNPN and CDR2 SVGIG (reference sequence). The CDR3 totals 15 residues. After removal of 0 bases from V and 6 bases from J, the junction contained 8 bases not matched to a gene. The CDR3 sequence is CAWSVQAGSGNEQFF. CDR3 DNA: TGTGCCTGGAGTGTACAAGCGGGGTCAGGCAATGAGCAGTTCTTC.

The chain combines TRBV5-1 with TRBJ2-1, with D tentatively TRBD1 (6 bases). The CDR3 is 15 residues long. Germline CDR1 SGHRS, CDR2 YFSETQ. V was trimmed by 8 bases and J by 3 bases, leaving 18 bases between them. CDR3 DNA sequence: TGCGCCAGTGCGGACCGGGACACTCACTACAATGAGCAGTTCTTC. It specifies CASADRDTHYNEQFF.

The V gene is TRBV9, the J gene TRBJ2-7, with 12 bases lining up with TRBD2. Trimming cost V 4 bases and J 6 bases; bases outside gene matches: 5. Germline values: CDR1 SGDLS, CDR2 YYNGEE. The CDR3 spans 14 residues. The CDR3 loop is CASSPSGGAVEQYF. The DNA for the CDR3 is TGTGCCAGCAGCCCTAGCGGGGGGGCGGTCGAGCAGTACTTC.

The CDR3 DNA is TGTGCCAGCAGTTTATCGACGGACATTAATGAAAAACTGTTTTTT. It codes for CASSLSTDINEKLFF. The chain recombines TRBV27 with TRBJ1-4, with D perhaps matching TRBD1 (5 bases). This CDR3 comprises 15 residues. V lost 0 bases to trimming and J lost 4 bases, with 9 bases between them. The germline CDR1 and CDR2 sequences are MNHEY and SMNVEV (reference sequence).

The chain is built from TRBV7-2 and TRBJ2-7; D perhaps matches TRBD2 (5 bases). Germline V gene lookup returns CDR1 SGHTA and CDR2 FQGNSA. V was pared by 1 base and J by 5 bases, with 15 bases between. The CDR3 sequence is 15 residues long. CDR3 bases: TGTGCCAGCAGCTTAGGAGCTAGGTATAGCGACGAGCAGTACTTC. Protein: CASSLGARYSDEQYF.

This chain connects TRBV10-2 to TRBJ1-2, with TRBD1 as a possible D gene (5 bases). The germline V gene has CDR1 WSHSY and CDR2 SAAADI. The CDR3 totals 14 residues. V was shortened by 8 bases and J by 4 bases, with 17 bases between the two germline ends. The CDR3: CASAEGWGSYGYTF. As DNA, the CDR3 is TGCGCCAGCGCCGAAGGGTGGGGGAGCTATGGCTACACCTTC.